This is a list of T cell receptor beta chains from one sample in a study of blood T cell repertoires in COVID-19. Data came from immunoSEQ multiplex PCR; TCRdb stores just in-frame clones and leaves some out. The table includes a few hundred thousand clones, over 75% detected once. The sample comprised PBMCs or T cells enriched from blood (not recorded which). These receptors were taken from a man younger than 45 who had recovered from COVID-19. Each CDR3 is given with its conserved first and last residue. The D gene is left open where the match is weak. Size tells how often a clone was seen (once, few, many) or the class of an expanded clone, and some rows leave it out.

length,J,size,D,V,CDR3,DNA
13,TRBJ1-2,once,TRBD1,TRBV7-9,CASSYRDRDGYTF,TGTGCCAGCAGCTACCGGGACAGGGATGGCTACACCTTC
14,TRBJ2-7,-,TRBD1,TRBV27,CASRPGTGSYEQYF,TGTGCCAGCAGACCCGGGACAGGGTCCTACGAGCAGTACTTC
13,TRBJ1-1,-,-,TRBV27,CASSNGVPDEAFF,TGTGCCAGCAGTAACGGAGTCCCGGATGAAGCTTTCTTT
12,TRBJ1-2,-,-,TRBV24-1,CATSDSQGPYTF,TGTGCCACCAGTGATTCCCAGGGCCCCTACACCTTC
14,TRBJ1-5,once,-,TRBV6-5,CASSYSGGNQPQHF,TGTGCCAGCAGTTACTCCGGGGGCAATCAGCCCCAGCATTTT
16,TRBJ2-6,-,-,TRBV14,CASSHSGDSGANVLTF,TGTGCCAGCAGCCATTCAGGGGACTCTGGGGCCAACGTCCTGACTTTC
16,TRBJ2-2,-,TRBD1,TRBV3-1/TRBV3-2,CASSLGTGLQPGELFF,TGTGCCAGCAGTCTGGGGACAGGGCTTCAACCCGGGGAGCTGTTTTTT
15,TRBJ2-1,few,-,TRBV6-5,CASSYAVSSYNEQFF,TGTGCCAGCAGTTACGCCGTGAGCTCCTACAATGAGCAGTTCTTC
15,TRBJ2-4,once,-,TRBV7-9,CASSLDWAGKNIQYF,TGTGCCAGCAGCTTAGATTGGGCTGGCAAAAACATTCAGTACTTC
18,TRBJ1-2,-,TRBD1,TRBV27,CASSPSWDRGFDRDGYTF,TGTGCCAGCAGTCCAAGTTGGGACAGGGGGTTCGATAGGGATGGCTACACCTTC
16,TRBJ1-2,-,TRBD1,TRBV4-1,CASSQQTSGQSYGYTF,TGCGCCAGCAGCCAACAAACCTCGGGACAGAGCTATGGCTACACCTTC
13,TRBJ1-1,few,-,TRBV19,CASSIGTNTEAFF,TGTGCCAGTAGTATTGGGACAAACACTGAAGCTTTCTTT
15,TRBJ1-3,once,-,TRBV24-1,CATGGGPNSGNTIYF,TGTGCCACGGGCGGGGGACCAAACTCTGGAAACACCATATATTTT
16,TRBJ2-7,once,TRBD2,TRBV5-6,CASSTPGSGTSYEQYF,TGTGCCAGCAGCACCCCCGGTAGCGGGACCTCCTACGAGCAGTACTTC
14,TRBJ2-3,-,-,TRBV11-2,CASSRDSYTDTQYF,TGTGCCAGCAGCCGGGACTCATACACAGATACGCAGTATTTT
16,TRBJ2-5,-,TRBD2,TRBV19,CASSTTSGALQETQYF,TGTGCCAGTAGTACGACTAGCGGGGCTCTCCAAGAGACCCAGTACTTC
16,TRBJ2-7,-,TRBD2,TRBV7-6,CASSRGGRAGAGEQYF,TGTGCCAGCAGCCGCGGAGGTAGAGCGGGAGCCGGCGAGCAGTACTTC
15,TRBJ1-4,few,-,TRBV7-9,CASSLLTTGYEKLFF,TGTGCCAGCAGCTTATTAACTACAGGGTATGAAAAACTGTTTTTT
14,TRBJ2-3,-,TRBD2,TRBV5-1,CASSLYGGTDTQYF,TGCGCCAGCAGCTTGTACGGGGGGACAGATACGCAGTATTTT
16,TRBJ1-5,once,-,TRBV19,CASSIDRDNSNQPQHF,TGTGCCAGTAGTATAGATCGCGACAATAGCAATCAGCCCCAGCATTTT
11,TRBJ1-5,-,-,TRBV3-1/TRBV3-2,CASSRIQPQHF,TGTGCCAGCAGCCGTATTCAGCCCCAGCATTTT
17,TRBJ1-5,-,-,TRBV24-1,CATSDRDQGIAAQPQHF,TGTGCCACCAGTGATCGCGACCAGGGTATAGCGGCTCAGCCCCAGCATTTT
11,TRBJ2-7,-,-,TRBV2,CASRVRELLYF,TGTGCCAGCAGGGTCAGGGAACTACTGTACTTC
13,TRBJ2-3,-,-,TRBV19,CASSDTGTDTQYF,TGTGCCAGTAGTGATACAGGCACAGATACGCAGTATTTT
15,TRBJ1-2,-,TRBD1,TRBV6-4,CASSDPDRGSHGYTF,TGTGCCAGCAGTGACCCTGACAGGGGATCACACGGCTACACCTTC
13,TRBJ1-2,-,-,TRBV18,CASSPPGQASYTF,TGTGCCAGCTCACCACCGGGGCAGGCCAGCTACACCTTC
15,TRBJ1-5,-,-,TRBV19,CASSITGYSNQPQHF,TGTGCCAGTAGTATCACAGGATATAGCAATCAGCCCCAGCATTTT
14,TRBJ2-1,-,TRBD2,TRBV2,CASSGLAEYNEQFF,TGTGCCAGCAGTGGACTAGCGGAATACAATGAGCAGTTCTTC
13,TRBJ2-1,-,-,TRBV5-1,CASKGFGGNEQFF,TGCGCCAGCAAGGGATTCGGGGGCAATGAGCAGTTCTTC
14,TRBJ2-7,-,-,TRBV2,CASNLGQGTYEQYF,TGTGCCAGCAATTTGGGCCAGGGGACCTACGAGCAGTACTTC
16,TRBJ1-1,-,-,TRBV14,CASSQTLGGNRAEAFF,TGTGCCAGCAGCCAGACCTTGGGGGGGAACAGGGCTGAAGCTTTCTTT
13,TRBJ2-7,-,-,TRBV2,CASSESSREWSYF,TGTGCCAGCAGTGAATCGTCGAGGGAATGGTCGTACTTC
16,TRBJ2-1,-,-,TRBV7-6,CASSLAAGFIYNEQFF,TGTGCCAGCAGCTTAGCGGCGGGATTTATATACAATGAGCAGTTCTTC
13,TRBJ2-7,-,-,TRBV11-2,CASSQGPGLEQYF,TGTGCCAGCAGCCAGGGGCCGGGGCTCGAGCAGTACTTC
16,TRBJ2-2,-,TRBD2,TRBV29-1,CSVSPVASGAVGELFF,TGCAGCGTTTCCCCCGTCGCTAGCGGGGCTGTCGGGGAGCTGTTTTTT
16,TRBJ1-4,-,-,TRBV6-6,CASRPGLVLANEKLFF,TGTGCCAGCAGGCCCGGGTTAGTCTTGGCCAATGAAAAACTGTTTTTT
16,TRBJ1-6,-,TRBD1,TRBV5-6,CASSRYQGANNSPLHF,TGTGCCAGCAGCCGTTATCAGGGGGCTAATAATTCACCCCTCCACTTT
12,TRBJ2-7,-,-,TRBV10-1,CASGRGSSEQYF,TGCGCCAGCGGTAGGGGGTCTTCCGAGCAGTACTTC
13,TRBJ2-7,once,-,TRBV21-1,CASGGQCNYEQYF,TGTGCCAGCGGCGGACAGTGCAACTACGAGCAGTACTTC
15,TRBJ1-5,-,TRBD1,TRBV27,CASSTQGGGNQPQHF,TGTGCCAGCAGTACACAGGGGGGGGGCAATCAGCCCCAGCATTTT
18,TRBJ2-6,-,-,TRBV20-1,CSASGAGRVVSGANVLTF,TGCAGTGCTAGTGGGGCAGGGCGAGTTGTATCTGGGGCCAACGTCCTGACTTTC
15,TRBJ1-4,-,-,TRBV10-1,CASSESGATNEKLFF,TGCGCCAGCAGTGAGTCGGGCGCAACTAATGAAAAACTGTTTTTT
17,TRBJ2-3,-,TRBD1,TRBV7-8,CASSLPRTGPVEDTQYF,TGTGCCAGCAGCTTACCAAGGACAGGGCCAGTAGAAGATACGCAGTATTTT
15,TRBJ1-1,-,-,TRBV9,CASSELSFGGTEAFF,TGTGCCAGCAGCGAACTTTCGTTTGGTGGCACTGAAGCTTTCTTT
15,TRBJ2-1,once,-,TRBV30,CAWTLGSGVYNEQFF,TGTGCCTGGACCTTAGGTTCGGGGGTCTACAATGAGCAGTTCTTC
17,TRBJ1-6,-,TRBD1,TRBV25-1,CASSVWTGGSYNSPLHF,TGTGCCAGCAGTGTCTGGACAGGGGGGTCCTATAATTCACCCCTCCACTTT
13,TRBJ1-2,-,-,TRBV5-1,CASSLSAGLGYTF,TGCGCCAGCAGCTTGTCGGCAGGGTTAGGCTACACCTTC
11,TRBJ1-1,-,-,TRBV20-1,CSARDLAGAFF,TGCAGTGCTAGAGATTTGGCAGGAGCTTTCTTT
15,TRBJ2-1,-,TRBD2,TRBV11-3,CASSSGTNVNNEQFF,TGTGCCAGCAGCTCCGGGACTAACGTGAACAATGAGCAGTTCTTC
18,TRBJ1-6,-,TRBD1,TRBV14,CASSQLPGTGNYNSPLHF,TGTGCCAGCAGCCAACTCCCCGGGACAGGGAATTATAATTCACCCCTCCACTTT
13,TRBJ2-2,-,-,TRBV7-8,CASSVRGTGELFF,TGTGCCAGCAGCGTAAGAGGCACCGGGGAGCTGTTTTTT
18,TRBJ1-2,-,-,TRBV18,CASPPGQQGGTFNYGYTF,TGTGCCAGCCCCCCTGGTCAGCAGGGAGGGACCTTCAACTATGGCTACACCTTC
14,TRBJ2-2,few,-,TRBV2,CASSLASGSGELFF,TGTGCCAGCAGTCTAGCTTCGGGGTCCGGGGAGCTGTTTTTT
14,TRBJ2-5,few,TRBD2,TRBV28,CASRGTSGQETQYF,TGTGCCAGCCGCGGGACTAGCGGACAAGAGACCCAGTACTTC
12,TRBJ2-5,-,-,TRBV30,CACLRSGETQYF,TGTGCCTGTCTCCGGTCCGGAGAGACCCAGTACTTC
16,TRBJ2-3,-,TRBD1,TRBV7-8,CASSLGQGAGTDTQYF,TGTGCCAGCAGCTTAGGGCAGGGGGCCGGCACAGATACGCAGTATTTT
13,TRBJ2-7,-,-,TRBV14,CASSHGQGSEQYF,TGTGCCAGCAGCCACGGGCAGGGAAGCGAGCAGTACTTC
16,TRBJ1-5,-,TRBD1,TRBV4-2,CASSQERGDRYQPQHF,TGTGCCAGCAGCCAAGAGAGGGGGGACAGATATCAGCCCCAGCATTTT
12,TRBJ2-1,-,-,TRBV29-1,CSVEGERTEQFF,TGCAGCGTTGAAGGGGAAAGGACAGAGCAGTTCTTC